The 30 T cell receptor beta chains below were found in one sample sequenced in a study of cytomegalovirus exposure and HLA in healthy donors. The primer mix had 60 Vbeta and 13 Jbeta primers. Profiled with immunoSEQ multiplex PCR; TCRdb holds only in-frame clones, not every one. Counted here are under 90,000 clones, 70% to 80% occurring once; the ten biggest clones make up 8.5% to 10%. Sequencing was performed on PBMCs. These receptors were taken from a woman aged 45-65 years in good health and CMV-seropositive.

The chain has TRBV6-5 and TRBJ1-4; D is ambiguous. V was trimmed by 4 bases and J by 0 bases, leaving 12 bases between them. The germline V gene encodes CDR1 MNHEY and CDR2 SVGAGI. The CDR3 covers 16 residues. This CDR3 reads CASSSAIGATNEKLFF. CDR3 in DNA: TGTGCCAGCAGTTCAGCGATCGGGGCAACTAATGAAAAACTGTTTTTT.

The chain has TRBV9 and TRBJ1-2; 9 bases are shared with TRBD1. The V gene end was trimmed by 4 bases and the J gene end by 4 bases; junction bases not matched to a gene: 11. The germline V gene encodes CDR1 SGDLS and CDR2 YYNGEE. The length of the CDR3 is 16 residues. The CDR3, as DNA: TGTGCCAGCAGCAACACCCCACAGGGGGCGGTCTATGGCTACACCTTC. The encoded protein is CASSNTPQGAVYGYTF.

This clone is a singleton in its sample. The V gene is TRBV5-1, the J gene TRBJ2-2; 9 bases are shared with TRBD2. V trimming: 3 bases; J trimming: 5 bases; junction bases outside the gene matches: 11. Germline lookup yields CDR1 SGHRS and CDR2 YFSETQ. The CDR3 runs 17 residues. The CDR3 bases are TGCGCCAGCAGCTCGGGGTGGGGACTAGCAGGTACCGGGGAGCTGTTTTTT. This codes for CASSSGWGLAGTGELFF. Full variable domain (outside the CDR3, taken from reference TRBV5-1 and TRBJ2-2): KAGVTQTPRYLIKTRGQQVTLSCSPISGHRSVSWYQQTPGQGLQFLFEYFSETQRNKGNFPGRFSGRQFSNSRSEMNVSTLELGDSALYLCASSSGWGLAGTGELFFGEGSRLTVL.

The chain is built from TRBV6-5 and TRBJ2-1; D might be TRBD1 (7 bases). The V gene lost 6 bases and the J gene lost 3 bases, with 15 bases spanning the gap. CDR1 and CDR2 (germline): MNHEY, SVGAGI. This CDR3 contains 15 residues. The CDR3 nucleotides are TGTGCCAGCAGACCAGGGGGGACCGGCTACAATGAGCAGTTCTTC. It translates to CASRPGGTGYNEQFF.

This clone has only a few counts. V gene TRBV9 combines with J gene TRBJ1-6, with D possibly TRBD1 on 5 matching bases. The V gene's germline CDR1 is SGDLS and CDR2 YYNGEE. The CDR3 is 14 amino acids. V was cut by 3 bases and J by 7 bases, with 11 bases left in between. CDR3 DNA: TGTGCCAGCAGCGCCTGGGGGGAAAATTCACCCCTCCACTTT. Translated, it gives CASSAWGENSPLHF.

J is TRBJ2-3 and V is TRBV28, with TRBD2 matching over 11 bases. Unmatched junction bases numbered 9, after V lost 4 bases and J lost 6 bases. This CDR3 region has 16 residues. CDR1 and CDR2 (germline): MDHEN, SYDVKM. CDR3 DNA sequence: TGTGCCAGCAGTTCCACCCGACTAGCGGGGACCGATACGCAGTATTTT. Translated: CASSSTRLAGTDTQYF.

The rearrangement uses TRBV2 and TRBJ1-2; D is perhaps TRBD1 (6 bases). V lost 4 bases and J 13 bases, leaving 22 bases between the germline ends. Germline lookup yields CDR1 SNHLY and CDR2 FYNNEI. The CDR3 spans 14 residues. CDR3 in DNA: TGTGCCAGCAGTGGAGGACAGAACCTTGTTGTTGGCACCTTC. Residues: CASSGGQNLVVGTF.

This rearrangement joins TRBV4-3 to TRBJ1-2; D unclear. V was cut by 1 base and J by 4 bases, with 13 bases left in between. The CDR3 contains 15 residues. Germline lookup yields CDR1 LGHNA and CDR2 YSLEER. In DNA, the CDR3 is TGCGCCAGCAGCCAAGGCGCGAATCCGATCTATGGCTACACCTTC. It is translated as CASSQGANPIYGYTF.

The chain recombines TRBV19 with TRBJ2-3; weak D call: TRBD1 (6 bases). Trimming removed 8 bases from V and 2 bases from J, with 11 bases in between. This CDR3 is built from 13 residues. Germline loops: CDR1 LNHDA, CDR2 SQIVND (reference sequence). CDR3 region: CASATGHTDTQYF. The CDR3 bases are TGTGCCAGTGCTACAGGGCACACAGATACGCAGTATTTT. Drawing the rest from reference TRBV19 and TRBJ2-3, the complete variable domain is DGGITQSPKYLFRKEGQNVTLSCEQNLNHDAMYWYRQDPGQGLRLIYYSQIVNDFQKGDIAEGYSVSREKKESFPLTVTSAQKNPTAFYLCASATGHTDTQYFGPGTRLTVL.

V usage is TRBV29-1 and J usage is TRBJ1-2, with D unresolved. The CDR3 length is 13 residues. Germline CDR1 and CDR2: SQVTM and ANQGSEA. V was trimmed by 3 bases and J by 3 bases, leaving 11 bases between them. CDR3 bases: TGCAGCGTTGATTCAGACTTGGACTATGGCTACACCTTC. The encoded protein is CSVDSDLDYGYTF.

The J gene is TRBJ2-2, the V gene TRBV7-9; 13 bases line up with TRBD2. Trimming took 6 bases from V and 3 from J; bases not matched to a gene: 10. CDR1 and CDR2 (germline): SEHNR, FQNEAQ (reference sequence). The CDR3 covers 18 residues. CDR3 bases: TGTGCCAGCAGTCCCACTCGGACTAGCGGGGGATACACCGGGGAGCTGTTTTTT. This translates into CASSPTRTSGGYTGELFF.

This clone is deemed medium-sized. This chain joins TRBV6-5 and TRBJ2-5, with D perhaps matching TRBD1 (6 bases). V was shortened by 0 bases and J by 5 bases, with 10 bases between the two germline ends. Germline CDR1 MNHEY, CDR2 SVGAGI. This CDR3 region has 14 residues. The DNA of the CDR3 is TGTGCCAGCAGTTACTCTTTCGACAGGGAGACCCAGTACTTC. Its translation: CASSYSFDRETQYF.

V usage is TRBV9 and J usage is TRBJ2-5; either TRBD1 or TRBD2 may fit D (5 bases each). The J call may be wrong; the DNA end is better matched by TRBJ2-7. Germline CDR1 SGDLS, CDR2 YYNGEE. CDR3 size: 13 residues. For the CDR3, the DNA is TGTGCCAGCAGCGGCTCGAAGGGACACGAGCAGTACTTC. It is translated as CASSGSKGHEQYF.

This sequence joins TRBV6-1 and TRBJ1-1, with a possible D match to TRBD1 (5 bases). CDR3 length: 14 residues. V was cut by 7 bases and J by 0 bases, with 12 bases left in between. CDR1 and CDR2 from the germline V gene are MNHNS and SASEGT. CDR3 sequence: CASIPGWVNTEAFF. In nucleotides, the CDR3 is TGTGCCAGCATCCCAGGGTGGGTGAACACTGAAGCTTTCTTT.

The DNA for the CDR3 is TGTGCCAGCAGTTTACCCAGTGGGGGGGCAGGGGAGCCTGAAGCTTTCTTT. Translation: CASSLPSGGAGEPEAFF. V and J are TRBV28 and TRBJ1-1, with a weak D call TRBD1 (6 bases). CDR1 MDHEN and CDR2 SYDVKM come from the germline V gene. V was shortened by 2 bases and J by 6 bases, with 22 bases between the two germline ends. This CDR3 has 17 amino acids.

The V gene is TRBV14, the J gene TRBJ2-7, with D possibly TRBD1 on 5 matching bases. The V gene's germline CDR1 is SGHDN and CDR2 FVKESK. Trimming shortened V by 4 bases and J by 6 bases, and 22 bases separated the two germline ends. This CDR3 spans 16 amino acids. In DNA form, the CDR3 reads TGTGCCAGCAGCCCAGTTCGACCAGGGCGTCTGGGCGAGCAGTACTTC. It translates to CASSPVRPGRLGEQYF.

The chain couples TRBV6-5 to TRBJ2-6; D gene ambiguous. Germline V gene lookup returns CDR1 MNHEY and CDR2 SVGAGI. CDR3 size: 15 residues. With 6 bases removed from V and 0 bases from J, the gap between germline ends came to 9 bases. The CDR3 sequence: CASSRVSSGANVLTF. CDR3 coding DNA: TGTGCCAGCAGCCGGGTCAGCTCTGGGGCCAACGTCCTGACTTTC.

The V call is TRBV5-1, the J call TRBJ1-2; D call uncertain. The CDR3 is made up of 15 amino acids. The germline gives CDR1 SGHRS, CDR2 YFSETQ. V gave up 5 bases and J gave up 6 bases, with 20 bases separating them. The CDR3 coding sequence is TGCGCCAGCAGTGTAGCCCCCGGAGGTCCCAATGGCTACACCTTC. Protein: CASSVAPGGPNGYTF.

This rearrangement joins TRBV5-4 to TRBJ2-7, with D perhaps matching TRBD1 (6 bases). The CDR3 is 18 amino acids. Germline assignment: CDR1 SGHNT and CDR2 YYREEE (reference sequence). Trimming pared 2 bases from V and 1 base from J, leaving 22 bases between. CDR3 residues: CASSFSVSGTYESYEQYF. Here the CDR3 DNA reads TGTGCCAGCAGCTTCTCAGTTTCCGGGACATATGAGTCCTACGAGCAGTACTTC.

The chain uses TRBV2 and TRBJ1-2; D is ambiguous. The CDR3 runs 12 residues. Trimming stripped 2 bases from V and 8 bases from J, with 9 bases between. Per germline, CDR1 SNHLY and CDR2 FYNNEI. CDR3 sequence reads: CASSEYPEGYTF. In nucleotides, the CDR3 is TGTGCCAGCAGTGAATACCCAGAAGGCTACACCTTC.

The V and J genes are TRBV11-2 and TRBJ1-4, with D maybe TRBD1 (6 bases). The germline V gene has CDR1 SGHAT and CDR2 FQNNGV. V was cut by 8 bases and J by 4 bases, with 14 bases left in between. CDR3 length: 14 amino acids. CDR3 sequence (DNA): TGTGCCAGCCGACCGACAGGCTTTAATGAAAAACTGTTTTTT. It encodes CASRPTGFNEKLFF.

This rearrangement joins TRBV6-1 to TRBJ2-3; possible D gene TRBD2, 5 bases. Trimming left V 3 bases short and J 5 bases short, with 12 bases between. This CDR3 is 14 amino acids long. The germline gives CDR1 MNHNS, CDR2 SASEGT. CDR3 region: CASSDPPSGDTQYF. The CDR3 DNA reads TGTGCCAGCAGTGACCCTCCCAGCGGAGATACGCAGTATTTT.

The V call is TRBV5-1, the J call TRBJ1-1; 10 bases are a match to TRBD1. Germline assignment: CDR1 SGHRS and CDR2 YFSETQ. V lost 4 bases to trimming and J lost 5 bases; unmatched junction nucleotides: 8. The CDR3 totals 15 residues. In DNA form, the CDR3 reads TGCGCCAGCAGCAGTGCCGGGACAGGGGTTACTGAAGCTTTCTTT. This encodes CASSSAGTGVTEAFF.

The CDR3 here is CASSQSVTGIQPQHF. As DNA, the CDR3 is TGTGCCAGCAGCCAATCCGTCACCGGGATACAGCCCCAGCATTTT. This chain connects TRBV4-2 to TRBJ1-5; D is undetermined. The CDR3 sequence is 15 residues long. Germline V gives CDR1 LGHNA, CDR2 YNFKEQ. V was clipped by 2 bases and J by 7 bases, with 15 bases between them.

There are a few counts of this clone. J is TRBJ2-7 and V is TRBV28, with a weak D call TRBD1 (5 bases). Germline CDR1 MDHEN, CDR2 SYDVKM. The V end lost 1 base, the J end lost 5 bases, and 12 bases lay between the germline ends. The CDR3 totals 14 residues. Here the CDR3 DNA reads TGTGCCAGCAGTTTATACACAGGTAGGGACGAGCAGTACTTC. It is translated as CASSLYTGRDEQYF.

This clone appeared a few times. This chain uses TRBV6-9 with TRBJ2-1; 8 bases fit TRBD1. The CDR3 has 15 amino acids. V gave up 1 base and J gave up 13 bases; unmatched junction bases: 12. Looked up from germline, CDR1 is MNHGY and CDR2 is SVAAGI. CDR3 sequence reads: CASSYWGTGYRSQFF. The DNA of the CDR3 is TGTGCCAGCAGTTATTGGGGGACAGGATATAGGAGTCAGTTCTTC.

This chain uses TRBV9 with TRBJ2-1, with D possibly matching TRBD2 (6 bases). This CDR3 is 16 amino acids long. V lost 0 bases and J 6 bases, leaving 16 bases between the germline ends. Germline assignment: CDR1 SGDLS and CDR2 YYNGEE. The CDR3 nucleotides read TGTGCCAGCAGCGTAGCCGGGACTGCGAGTTTCAATGAGCAGTTCTTC. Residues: CASSVAGTASFNEQFF.

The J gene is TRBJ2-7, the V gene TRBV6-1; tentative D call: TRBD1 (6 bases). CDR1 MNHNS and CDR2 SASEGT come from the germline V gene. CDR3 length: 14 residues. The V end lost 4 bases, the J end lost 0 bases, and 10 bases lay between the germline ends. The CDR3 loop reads CASSGTDSSYEQYF. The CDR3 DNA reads TGTGCCAGCAGTGGGACAGACAGCTCCTACGAGCAGTACTTC.

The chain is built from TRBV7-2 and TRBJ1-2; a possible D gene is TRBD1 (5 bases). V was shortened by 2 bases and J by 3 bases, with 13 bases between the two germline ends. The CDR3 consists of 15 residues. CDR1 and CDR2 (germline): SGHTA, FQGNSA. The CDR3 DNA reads TGTGCCAGCAGCTTAAGGGCAGGGAGGGACTATGGCTACACCTTC. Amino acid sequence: CASSLRAGRDYGYTF.

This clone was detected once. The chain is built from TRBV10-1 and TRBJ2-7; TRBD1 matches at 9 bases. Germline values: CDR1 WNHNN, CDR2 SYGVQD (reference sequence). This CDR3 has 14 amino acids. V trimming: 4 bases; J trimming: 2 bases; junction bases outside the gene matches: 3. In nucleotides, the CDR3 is TGCGCCAGCAGTGCGGGACAGGGCACCTACGAGCAGTACTTC. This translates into CASSAGQGTYEQYF.